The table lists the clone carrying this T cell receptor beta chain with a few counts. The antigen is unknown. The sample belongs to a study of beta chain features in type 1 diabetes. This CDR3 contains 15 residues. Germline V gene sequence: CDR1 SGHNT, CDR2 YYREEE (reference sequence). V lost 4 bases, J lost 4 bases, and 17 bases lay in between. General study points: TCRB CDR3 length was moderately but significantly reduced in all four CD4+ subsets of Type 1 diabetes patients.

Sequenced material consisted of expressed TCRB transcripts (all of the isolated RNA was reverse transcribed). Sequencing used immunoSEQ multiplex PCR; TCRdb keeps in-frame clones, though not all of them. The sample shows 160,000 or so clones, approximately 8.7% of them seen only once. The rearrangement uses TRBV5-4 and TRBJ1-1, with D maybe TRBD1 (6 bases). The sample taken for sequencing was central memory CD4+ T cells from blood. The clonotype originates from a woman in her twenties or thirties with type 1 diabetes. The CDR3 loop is CASSLPTGLSTEAFF. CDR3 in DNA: TGTGCCAGCAGCCTCCCCACAGGGTTAAGCACTGAAGCTTTCTTT.